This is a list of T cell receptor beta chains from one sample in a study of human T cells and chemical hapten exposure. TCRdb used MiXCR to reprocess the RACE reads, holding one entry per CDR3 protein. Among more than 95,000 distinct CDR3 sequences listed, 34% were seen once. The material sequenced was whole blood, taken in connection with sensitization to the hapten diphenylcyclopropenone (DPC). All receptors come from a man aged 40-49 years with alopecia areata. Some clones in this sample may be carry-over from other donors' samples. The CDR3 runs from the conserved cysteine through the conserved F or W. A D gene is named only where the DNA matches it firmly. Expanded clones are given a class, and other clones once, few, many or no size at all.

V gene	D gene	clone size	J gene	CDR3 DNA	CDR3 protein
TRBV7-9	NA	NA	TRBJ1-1	TGTGCCAGCAGCTTAAAGGGAGGGGTCACTGAAGCTTTCTTT	CASSLKGGVTEAFF
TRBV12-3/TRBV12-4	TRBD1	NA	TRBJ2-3	TGTGCCAGCAGCCGGGACAGGGTGACAGATACGCAGTATTTT	CASSRDRVTDTQYF
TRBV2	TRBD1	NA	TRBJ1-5	TGTGCCAGCAGTACTAAGGGACAGGGTTTTTCTTACAATCAGCCCCAGCATTTT	CASSTKGQGFSYNQPQHF
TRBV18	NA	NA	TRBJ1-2	TGTGCCAGCACGACCACGCCAGAAGCCTATCATGGCTACACCTTC	CASTTTPEAYHGYTF
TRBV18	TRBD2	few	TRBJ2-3	TGTGCCAGCTCACCTCTTAGCGGGACTAGCACAGATACGCAGTATTTT	CASSPLSGTSTDTQYF
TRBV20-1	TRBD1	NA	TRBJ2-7	TGCAGTGCTAAGGTTAAGGGGGCAGGTGTCTACGAGCAGTACTTC	CSAKVKGAGVYEQYF
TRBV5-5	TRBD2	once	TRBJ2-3	TGTGCCAGCAGCTTGCTAGCGGGAGCACGCACAGATACGCAGTATTTT	CASSLLAGARTDTQYF
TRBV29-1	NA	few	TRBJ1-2	TGCAGCGTTGGCCCCCTCGGGGAAGGCGGCTACACCTTC	CSVGPLGEGGYTF
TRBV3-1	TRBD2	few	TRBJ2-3	TGTGCCAGCAGCCTGCTGGGTAGCGGGGCGCTCCCAGATACGCAGTATTTT	CASSLLGSGALPDTQYF
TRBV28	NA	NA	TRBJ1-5	TGTGCCAGCAGTTCCCTGCGTCAGCCCCAGCATTTT	CASSSLRQPQHF
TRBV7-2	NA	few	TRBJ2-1	TGTGCCAGCAGCTTAGGCAGGGGCCTAGGGCCCTACAATGAGCAGTTCTTC	CASSLGRGLGPYNEQFF
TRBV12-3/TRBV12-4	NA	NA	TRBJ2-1	TGTGCCAGCGGGACCGAGAGCACTGAGCAGTTCTTC	CASGTESTEQFF
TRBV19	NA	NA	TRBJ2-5	TGTGCCAGTAGTACCCCCGGGACGCCTTCCCCGTACTTC	CASSTPGTPSPYF
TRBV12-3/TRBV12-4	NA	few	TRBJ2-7	TGTGCCAGCAGTTCAGGACCCGTCGCGCGCTACGAGCAGTACTTC	CASSSGPVARYEQYF
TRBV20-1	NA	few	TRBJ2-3	TGCAGTGCCCCTTCCTTACAGGAGCGCACAGATACGCAGTATTTT	CSAPSLQERTDTQYF
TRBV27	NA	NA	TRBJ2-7	TGTGCCAGCAGTTTTACGCGGGATGGGATCCACGAGCAGTACTTC	CASSFTRDGIHEQYF
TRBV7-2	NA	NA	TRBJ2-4	TGTGCCAGCAGCTTGGGTACAGGGCAAGGAAACATTCAGTACTTC	CASSLGTGQGNIQYF
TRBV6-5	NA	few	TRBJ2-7	TGTGCCAGCAGTCCCCCGGACTCGGGCTACGAGCAGTACTTC	CASSPPDSGYEQYF
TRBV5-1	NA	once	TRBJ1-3	TGCGCCAGCAGCTTGGTACAGACGGGGTCTGGAAACACCATATATTTT	CASSLVQTGSGNTIYF
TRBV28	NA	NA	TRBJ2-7	TGTGCCAGCAGTTTACCGGGGGTTTCCTCCTACGAGCAGTACTTC	CASSLPGVSSYEQYF
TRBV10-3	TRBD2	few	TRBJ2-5	TGTGCCATCAAGGACAGCGGGAGGGAAGAGACCCAGTACTTC	CAIKDSGREETQYF
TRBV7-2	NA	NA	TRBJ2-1	TGTGCCAGCAGCCCCACGACAGTTCAGGAGCAGTTCTTC	CASSPTTVQEQFF
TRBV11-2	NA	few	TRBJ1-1	TGTGCCAGCAGCTTAGGCCGACAGGTAGTCGGTACTGAAGCTTTCTTT	CASSLGRQVVGTEAFF
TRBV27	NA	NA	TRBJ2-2	TGTGCCAGCAGTTTGTCCGTTGGAGCCGGGGAGCTGTTTTTT	CASSLSVGAGELFF
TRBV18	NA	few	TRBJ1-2	TGTGCCAGCTCACCACCTATGGGTAGGGGAGCGGACTATGGCTACACCTTC	CASSPPMGRGADYGYTF
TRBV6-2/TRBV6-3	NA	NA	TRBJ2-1	TGTGCCAGCAGAGACCTTTTTAGCGATAATGAGCAGTTCTTC	CASRDLFSDNEQFF
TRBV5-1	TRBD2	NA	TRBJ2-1	TGCGCCAGCAGCTTTGTAGCGGGAGTTGTCTACAATGAGCAGTTCTTC	CASSFVAGVVYNEQFF
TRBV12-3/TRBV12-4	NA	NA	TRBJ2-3	TGTGCCAGCAGTTTAACGCGGTCCGGGGCAGATACGCAGTATTTT	CASSLTRSGADTQYF
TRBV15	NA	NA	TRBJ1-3	TGTGCCACCAGCAGAGATAGGAGGGTGGTTGACACCATATATTTT	CATSRDRRVVDTIYF
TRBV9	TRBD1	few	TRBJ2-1	TGTGCCAGCAGCGGAGAGGGGGCTCTTTACAATGAGCAGTTCTTC	CASSGEGALYNEQFF
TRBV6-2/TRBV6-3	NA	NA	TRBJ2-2	TGTGCCAGCAGTCGTACCAGGGACGCCGGGGAGCTGTTTTTT	CASSRTRDAGELFF
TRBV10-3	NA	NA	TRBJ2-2	TGTGCCATCAGTATTGTTTCTTTCGCCGGGGAGCTGTTTTTT	CAISIVSFAGELFF
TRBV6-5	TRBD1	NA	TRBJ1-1	TGTGCCAGCAGCAATGGACAGGATGCTTTCTTT	CASSNGQDAFF
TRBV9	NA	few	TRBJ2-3	TGTGCCAGCAGCGTAGGCACGGAGATAAGCACAGATACGCAGTATTTT	CASSVGTEISTDTQYF
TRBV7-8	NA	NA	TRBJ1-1	TGTGCCAGCAGCTTAGATCACAGCCTGAACACTGAAGCTTTCTTT	CASSLDHSLNTEAFF
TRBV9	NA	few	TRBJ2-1	TGTGCCAGCAGTACCATCGGGGACGTGCAGTTCTTC	CASSTIGDVQFF
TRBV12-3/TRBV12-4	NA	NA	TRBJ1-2	TGTGCCAGCAGTTTTCTCAGGGGCGAGGGTGGCTACACCTTC	CASSFLRGEGGYTF
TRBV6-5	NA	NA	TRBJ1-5	TGTACCAGCAGCAGTATTAGTTTATGGCCAAGCAATCAGCCCCAGCATTTT	CTSSSISLWPSNQPQHF
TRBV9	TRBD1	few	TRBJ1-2	TGTGCCAGCAGCTTCACAGGGGAAGGCTACACCTTC	CASSFTGEGYTF
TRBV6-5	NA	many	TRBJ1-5	TGTGCCAGCAGCCCGAGGGCAGTAAGCAATCAGCCCCAGCATTTT	CASSPRAVSNQPQHF
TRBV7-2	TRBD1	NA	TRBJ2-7	TGTGCCAGCAGCTGGACACCGGGACAGAACTACGAGCAGTACTTC	CASSWTPGQNYEQYF
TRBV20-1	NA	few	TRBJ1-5	TGCAGTGCTAGTGTGGGGGGCCAGCATTTT	CSASVGGQHF
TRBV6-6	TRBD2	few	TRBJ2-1	TGTGCCAGCAGTTACGGTCTAGCGGACCACGAGGGTGAGCAGTTCTTC	CASSYGLADHEGEQFF
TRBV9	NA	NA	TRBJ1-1	TGTGCCAGCAGCGCACCAGCGGGGGAACCAGCTGAAGCTTTCTTT	CASSAPAGEPAEAFF
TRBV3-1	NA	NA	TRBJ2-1	TGTGCCAGCGGTTCAGCGGGAAAGGGGGCTGATGAGCAGTTCTTC	CASGSAGKGADEQFF
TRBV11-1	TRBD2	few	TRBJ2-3	TGTGCCAGCAGCCCGGAGTCGGGACTAGTGACAGATACGCAGTATTTT	CASSPESGLVTDTQYF
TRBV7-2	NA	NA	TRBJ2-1	TGTGCCAGCAGCTACCAGTCATTCAGCAGGGATGAGCAGTTCTTC	CASSYQSFSRDEQFF
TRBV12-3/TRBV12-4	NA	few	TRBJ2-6	TGTGCCAGCAGTCCACTCCCCAGGGAATCTGGGGCCAACGTCCTGACTTTC	CASSPLPRESGANVLTF
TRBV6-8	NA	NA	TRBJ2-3	TGTGCCAGCAGCGCCGGGACTTCCCAAAAAACTAGCACAGATACGCAGTATTTT	CASSAGTSQKTSTDTQYF
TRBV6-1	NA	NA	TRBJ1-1	TGTGCCAGCATCATCGAACCCTCGACCGTGACTGAAGCTTTCTTT	CASIIEPSTVTEAFF
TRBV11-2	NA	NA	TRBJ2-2	TGTGCCAGCAGCCGAGCACAGGGTCCCGGGGAGCTGTTTTTT	CASSRAQGPGELFF
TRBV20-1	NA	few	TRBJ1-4	TGCAGTGCTCCAACAGGGATTCGAGGGGAACTGTTTTTT	CSAPTGIRGELFF
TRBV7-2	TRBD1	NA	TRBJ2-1	TGTGCCAGCAGAATAACCCGGGACAGACCGTTATTATCCTACAATGAGCAGTTCTTC	CASRITRDRPLLSYNEQFF
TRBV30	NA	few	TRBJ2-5	TGTGCCTGGAGTGGGCAACTCCAAGAGACCCAGTACTTC	CAWSGQLQETQYF
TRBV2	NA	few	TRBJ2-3	TGTGCCAGCAGTGACAATGGGGGAGTGGCAGATACGCAGTATTTT	CASSDNGGVADTQYF
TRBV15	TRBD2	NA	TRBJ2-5	TGTGCCACCAGTTCAGGACTAGCGGGAGTTGAGACCCAGTACTTC	CATSSGLAGVETQYF
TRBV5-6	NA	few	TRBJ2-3	TGTGCCAGCAGTGAACTCGGAGATCCCACAGATACGCAGTATTTT	CASSELGDPTDTQYF